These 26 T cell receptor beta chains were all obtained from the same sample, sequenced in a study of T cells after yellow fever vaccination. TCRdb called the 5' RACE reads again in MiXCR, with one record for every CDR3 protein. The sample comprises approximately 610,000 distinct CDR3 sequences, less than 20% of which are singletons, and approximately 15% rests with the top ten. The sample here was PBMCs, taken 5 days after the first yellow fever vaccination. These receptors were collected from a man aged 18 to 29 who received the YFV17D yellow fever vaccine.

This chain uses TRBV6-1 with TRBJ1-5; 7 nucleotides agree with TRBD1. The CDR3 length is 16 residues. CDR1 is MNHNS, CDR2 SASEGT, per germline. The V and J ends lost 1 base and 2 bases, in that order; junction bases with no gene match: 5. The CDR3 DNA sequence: TGTGCCAGCAGTGAAGACGGCAGGGGGGGCAATCAGCCCCAGCATTTT. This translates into CASSEDGRGGNQPQHF.

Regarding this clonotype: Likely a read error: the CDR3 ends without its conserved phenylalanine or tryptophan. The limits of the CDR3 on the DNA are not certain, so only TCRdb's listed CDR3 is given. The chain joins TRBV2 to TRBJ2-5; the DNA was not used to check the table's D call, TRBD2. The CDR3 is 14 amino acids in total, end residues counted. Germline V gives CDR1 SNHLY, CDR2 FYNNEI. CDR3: CASSAREGLAVFVV.

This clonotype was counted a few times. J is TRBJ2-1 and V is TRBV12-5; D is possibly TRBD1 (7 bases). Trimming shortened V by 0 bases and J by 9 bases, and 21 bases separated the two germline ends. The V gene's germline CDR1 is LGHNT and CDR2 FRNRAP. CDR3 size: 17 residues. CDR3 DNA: TGTGCTAGTGGTTTGGTATCCCTCCCGACAGGGAGGAGTGAGCAGTTCTTC. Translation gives CASGLVSLPTGRSEQFF.

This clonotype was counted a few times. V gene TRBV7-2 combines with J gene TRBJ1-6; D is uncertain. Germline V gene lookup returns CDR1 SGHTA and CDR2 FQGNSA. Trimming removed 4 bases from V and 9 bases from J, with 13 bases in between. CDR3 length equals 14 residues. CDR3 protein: CASSYSGMVSPLHF. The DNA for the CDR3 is TGTGCCAGCAGCTATTCGGGTATGGTTTCACCCCTCCACTTT.

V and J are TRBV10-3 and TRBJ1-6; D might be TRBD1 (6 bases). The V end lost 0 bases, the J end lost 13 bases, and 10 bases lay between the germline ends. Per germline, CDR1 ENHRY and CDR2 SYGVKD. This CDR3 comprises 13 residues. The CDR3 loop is CAISESRDMPLHF. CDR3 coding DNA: TGTGCCATCAGTGAGTCGCGGGACATGCCCCTCCACTTT.

The CDR3 reads CASSLVAGVSYEQYV. CDR3 nucleotide sequence: TGTGCCAGCAGCTTAGTAGCGGGGGTATCCTACGAGCAGTACGTC. The rearrangement uses TRBV5-6 and TRBJ2-7; 9 nucleotides line up with TRBD2. The J segment lost 1 base and the V segment lost 2 bases, leaving 4 bases of the junction unmatched. Germline V gene lookup returns CDR1 SGHDT and CDR2 YYEEEE. This CDR3 spans 15 amino acids.

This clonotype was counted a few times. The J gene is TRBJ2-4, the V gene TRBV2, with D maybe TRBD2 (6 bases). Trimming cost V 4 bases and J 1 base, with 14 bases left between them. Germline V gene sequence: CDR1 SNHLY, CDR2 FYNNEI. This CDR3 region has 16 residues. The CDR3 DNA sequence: TGTGCCAGCAGTGTAGGCGGGGATTTGGCCAAAAACATTCAGTACTTC. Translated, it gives CASSVGGDLAKNIQYF.

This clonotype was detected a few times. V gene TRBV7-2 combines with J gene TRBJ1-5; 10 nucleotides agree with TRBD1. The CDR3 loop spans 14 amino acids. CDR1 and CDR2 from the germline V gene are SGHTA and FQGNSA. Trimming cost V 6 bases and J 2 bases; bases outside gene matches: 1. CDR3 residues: CASRTGGGNQPQHF. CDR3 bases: TGTGCCAGCAGGACAGGGGGCGGCAATCAGCCCCAGCATTTT.

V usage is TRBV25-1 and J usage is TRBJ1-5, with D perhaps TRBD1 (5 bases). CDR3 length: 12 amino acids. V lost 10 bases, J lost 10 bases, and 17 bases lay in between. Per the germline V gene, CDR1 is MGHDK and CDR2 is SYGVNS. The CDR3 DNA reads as TGTGCCACCCGACTGGGGGGGGGTCCCCAGCATTTT. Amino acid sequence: CATRLGGGPQHF.

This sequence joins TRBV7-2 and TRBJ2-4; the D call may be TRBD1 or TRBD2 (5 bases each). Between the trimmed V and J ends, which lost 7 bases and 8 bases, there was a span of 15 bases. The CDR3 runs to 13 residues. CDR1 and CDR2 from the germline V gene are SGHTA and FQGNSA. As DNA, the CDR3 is TGTGCCAGCACCCCGACTACCAGGGACATTCAGTACTTC. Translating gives CASTPTTRDIQYF.

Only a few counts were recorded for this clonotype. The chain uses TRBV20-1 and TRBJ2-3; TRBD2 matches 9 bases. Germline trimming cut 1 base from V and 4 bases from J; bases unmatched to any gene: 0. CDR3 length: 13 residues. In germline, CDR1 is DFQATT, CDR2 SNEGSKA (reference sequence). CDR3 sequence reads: CSARGGGADTQYF. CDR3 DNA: TGCAGTGCTAGAGGCGGGGGGGCAGATACGCAGTATTTT.

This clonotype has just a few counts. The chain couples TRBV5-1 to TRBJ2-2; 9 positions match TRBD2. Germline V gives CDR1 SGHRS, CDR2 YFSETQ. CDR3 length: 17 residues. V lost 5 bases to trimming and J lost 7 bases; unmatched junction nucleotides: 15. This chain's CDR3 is CASSPDSTSGRVGELFF. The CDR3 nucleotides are TGCGCCAGCAGTCCGGACTCGACTAGCGGCCGGGTCGGGGAGCTGTTTTTT.

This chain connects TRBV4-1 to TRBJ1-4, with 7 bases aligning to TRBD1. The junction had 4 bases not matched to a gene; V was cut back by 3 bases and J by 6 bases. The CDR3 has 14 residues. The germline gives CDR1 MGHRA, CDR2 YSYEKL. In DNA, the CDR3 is TGCGCCAGCAGCCATCCGGGACAGTATGAAAAACTGTTTTTT. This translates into CASSHPGQYEKLFF.

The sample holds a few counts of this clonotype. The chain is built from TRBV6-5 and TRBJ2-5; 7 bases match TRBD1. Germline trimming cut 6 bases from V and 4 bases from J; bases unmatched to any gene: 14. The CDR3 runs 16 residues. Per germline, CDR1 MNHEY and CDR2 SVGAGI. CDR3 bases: TGTGCCAGCAGCTACGAATCGACAGGGCTAGCAGAGACCCAGTACTTC. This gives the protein CASSYESTGLAETQYF.

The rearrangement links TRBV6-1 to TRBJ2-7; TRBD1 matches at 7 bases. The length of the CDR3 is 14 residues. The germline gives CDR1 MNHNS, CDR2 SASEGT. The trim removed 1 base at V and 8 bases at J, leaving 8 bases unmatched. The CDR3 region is CASSEVNRGSQQYV. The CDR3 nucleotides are TGTGCCAGCAGTGAAGTGAACAGGGGATCGCAGCAGTACGTC.

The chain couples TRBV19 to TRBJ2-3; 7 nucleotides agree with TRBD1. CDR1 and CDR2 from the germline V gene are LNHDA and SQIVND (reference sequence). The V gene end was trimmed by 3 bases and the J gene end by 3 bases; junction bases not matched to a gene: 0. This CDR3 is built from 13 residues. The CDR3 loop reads CASSMGQTDTQYF. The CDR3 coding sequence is TGTGCCAGTAGTATGGGACAGACAGATACGCAGTATTTT.

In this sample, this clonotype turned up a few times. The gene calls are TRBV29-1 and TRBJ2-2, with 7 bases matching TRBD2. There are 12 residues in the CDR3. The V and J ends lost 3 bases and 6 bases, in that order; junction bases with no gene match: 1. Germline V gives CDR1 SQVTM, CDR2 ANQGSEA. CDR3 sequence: CSVEGGSGELFF. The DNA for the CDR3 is TGCAGCGTTGAGGGAGGGTCCGGGGAGCTGTTTTTT.

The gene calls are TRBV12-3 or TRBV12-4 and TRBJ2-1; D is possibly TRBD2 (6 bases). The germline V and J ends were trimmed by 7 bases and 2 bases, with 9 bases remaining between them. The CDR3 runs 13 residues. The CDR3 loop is CASTAGPYNEQFF. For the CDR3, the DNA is TGTGCCAGCACGGCGGGACCCTACAATGAGCAGTTCTTC.

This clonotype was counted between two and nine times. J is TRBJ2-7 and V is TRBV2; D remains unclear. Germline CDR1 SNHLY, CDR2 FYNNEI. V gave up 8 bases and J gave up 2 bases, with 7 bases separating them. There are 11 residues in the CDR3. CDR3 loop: CASGPPYEQYV. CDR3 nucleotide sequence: TGTGCCAGCGGCCCCCCCTACGAGCAGTACGTC.

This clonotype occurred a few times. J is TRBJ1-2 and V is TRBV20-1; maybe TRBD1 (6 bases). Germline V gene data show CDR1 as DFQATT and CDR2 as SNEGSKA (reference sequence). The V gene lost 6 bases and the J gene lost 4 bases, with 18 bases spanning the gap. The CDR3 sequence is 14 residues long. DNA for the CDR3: TGCAGTGCGGATAACAGGGAAGGGCCCTATGGCTACACCTTC. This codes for CSADNREGPYGYTF.

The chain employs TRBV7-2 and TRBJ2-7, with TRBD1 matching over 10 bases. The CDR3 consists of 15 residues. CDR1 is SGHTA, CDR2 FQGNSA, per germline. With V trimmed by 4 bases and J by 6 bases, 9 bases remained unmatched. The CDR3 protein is CASSWAGTGVGEQYV. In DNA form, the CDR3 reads TGTGCCAGCAGCTGGGCCGGGACAGGGGTTGGCGAGCAGTACGTC.

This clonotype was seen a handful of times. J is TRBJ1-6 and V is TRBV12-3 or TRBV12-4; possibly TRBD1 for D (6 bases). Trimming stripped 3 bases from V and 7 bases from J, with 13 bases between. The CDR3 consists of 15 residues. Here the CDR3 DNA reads TGTGCCAGCAGTTTCCGCCACAGGGACAATTCACCCCTCCACTTT. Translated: CASSFRHRDNSPLHF.

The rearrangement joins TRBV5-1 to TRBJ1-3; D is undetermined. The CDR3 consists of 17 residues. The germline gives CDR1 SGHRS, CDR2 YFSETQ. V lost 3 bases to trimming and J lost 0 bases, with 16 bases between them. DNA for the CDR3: TGCGCCAGCAGCTATACATCGACTGGAAGCTCTGGAAACACCATATATTTT. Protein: CASSYTSTGSSGNTIYF.

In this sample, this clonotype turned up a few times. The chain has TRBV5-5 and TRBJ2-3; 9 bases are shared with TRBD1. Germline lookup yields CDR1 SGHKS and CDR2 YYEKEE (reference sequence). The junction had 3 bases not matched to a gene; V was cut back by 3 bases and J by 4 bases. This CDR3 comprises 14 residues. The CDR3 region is CASSSGTGPDTQYF. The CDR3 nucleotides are TGTGCCAGCAGCTCCGGGACAGGGCCAGATACGCAGTATTTT.

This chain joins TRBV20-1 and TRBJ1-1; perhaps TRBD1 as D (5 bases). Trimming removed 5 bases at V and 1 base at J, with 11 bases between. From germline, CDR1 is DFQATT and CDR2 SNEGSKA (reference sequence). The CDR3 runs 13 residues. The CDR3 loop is CSARGEENTEAFF. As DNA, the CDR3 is TGCAGTGCTCGGGGGGAGGAGAACACTGAAGCTTTCTTT.

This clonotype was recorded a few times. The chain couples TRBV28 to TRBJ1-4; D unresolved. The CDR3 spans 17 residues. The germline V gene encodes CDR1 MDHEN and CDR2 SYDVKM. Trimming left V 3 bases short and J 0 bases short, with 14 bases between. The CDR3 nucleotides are TGTGCCAGCAGTTTGCTCGACCGCGGAACAACTAATGAAAAACTGTTTTTT. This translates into CASSLLDRGTTNEKLFF.